The sequence of this TCR beta chain was determined in a study of vaccination and CD4 T cells after COVID-19. Whole-study context: Either the Pfizer-BioNTech BNT162b2 or Moderna mRNA-1273 vaccine was given as two doses. Spike peptides, overlapping and drawn from SARS-CoV-2, HCoV-NL63, HCoV-OC43 and HCoV-229E, were used to stimulate cells.

The treatment denotes: roughly 11-day PBMC culture with coronavirus spike peptide pools or control peptides (ViraFEST assay). With peptide pools, ViraFEST first expanded antigen-specific T cells and afterwards sequenced their TCRs. Findings and caveats of the study: Median reactive clonotypes, those recognizing SARS-CoV-2, rose from around 20 to 38, not significantly.

Sequence data for DNA of cultured CD4+ T cells were generated by the Oncomine TCR Beta short-read assay. TCRdb reanalysed the PCR reads using MiXCR and keeps one entry per CDR3 protein. The sample records approximately 9,700 distinct CDR3 sequences, about 30% being singletons. Regarding this clonotype: As yet, its antigen is unknown.

This sequence was found in a human donor who had recovered from COVID-19. The starting material was CD4+ T cells from blood, cultured in vitro, obtained after SARS-CoV-2 vaccination.

The CDR3 loop is CSASRGVGETQYF. CDR3 sequence (DNA): TGCAGTGCTAGTAGAGGGGTTGGGGAGACCCAGTACTTC. The chain combines TRBV20-1 with TRBJ2-5, with D perhaps assigned TRBD1 or TRBD2 (5 bases each). V lost 3 bases, J lost 5 bases, and 13 bases lay in between. This CDR3 is 13 amino acids long. Germline V CDR1 and CDR2: DFQATT, SNEGSKA (reference sequence).